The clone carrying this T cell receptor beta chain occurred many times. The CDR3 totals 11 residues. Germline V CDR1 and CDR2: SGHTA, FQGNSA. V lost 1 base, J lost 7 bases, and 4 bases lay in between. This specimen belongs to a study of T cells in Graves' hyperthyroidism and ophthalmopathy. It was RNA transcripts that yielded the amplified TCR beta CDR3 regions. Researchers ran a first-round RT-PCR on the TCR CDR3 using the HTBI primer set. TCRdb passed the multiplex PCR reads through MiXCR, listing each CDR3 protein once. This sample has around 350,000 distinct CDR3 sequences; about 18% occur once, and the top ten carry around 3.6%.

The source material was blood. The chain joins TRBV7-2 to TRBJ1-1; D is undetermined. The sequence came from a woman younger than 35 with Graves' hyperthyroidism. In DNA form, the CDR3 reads TGTGCCAGCAGCTTAGGGATTGAAGCTTTCTTT. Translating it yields CASSLGIEAFF.